This T cell receptor (beta chain) was obtained from a study of blood T cell repertoires in COVID-19. Background on the study: PBMCs, B-cell-depleted T cells, or T cells were the source of the cDNA or gDNA that made up the material.

As processed by the authors: Researchers report that nucleated cell counts were estimated from reference gene primer amplification. Clones were sequenced by immunoSEQ multiplex PCR, and TCRdb holds only the in-frame ones, with some missing. The V and J calls and clone size are taken from that table; D and trimming were inferred from the DNA. The table lists approximately 240,000 clones, around four fifths of them singletons. From germline, CDR1 is SGHTA and CDR2 FQGTGA. Trimming cost V 4 bases and J 7 bases, with 11 bases left between them. The CDR3 has 12 amino acids. The rearrangement joins TRBV7-3 to TRBJ2-7, with D unclear. This TCR derives from a man aged 45-60 years with acute or convalescent COVID-19. Specimen: peripheral blood. The CDR3 loop reads CASSSNHWEQYF. The CDR3 DNA sequence: TGTGCCAGCAGCTCCAATCACTGGGAGCAGTACTTC.